This TCR beta chain stems from a study of long-term antiretroviral therapy in people with HIV. Findings of the study overall: When set beside controls, HIV repertoires had CDR3 length ranges that were narrower.

The assay used was immunoSEQ (version v3.0), run at survey level. Clones were sequenced by immunoSEQ multiplex PCR, and TCRdb holds only the in-frame ones, with some missing. The data show around 11,000 clones, around 85% seen once. In regard to this clone: Its antigen is not identified. The same CDR3 also results from other DNA sequences found in this sample.

V was cut by 1 base and J by 6 bases, with 10 bases left in between. CDR1 is SEHNR and CDR2 is FQNEAQ in the germline V gene (reference sequence). The CDR3 is 14 amino acids. The material was unsorted PBMCs, obtained 1.8 years after starting antiretroviral therapy. The clonotype was recovered from a man aged 35 to 55 with HIV. V gene TRBV7-9 combines with J gene TRBJ1-5; a possible D gene is TRBD1 (6 bases). CDR3 loop: CASSLGQGSQPQHF. The CDR3 nucleotides read TGTGCCAGCAGCTTAGGGCAGGGGAGTCAGCCCCAGCATTTT.